This TCR beta chain was documented in a study of cytomegalovirus exposure and HLA in healthy donors. The wider study: Within an early data release were 65 million to 90 million unique TCRs drawn from HLA-typed donors.

Study-wide results and limits: It was reported that TCR beta sequences correctly inferred the HLA-A and HLA-B alleles for most subjects.

Remarks on this clone: The antigen is undetermined.

Researchers ran the PCR with 60 Vbeta and 13 Jbeta primers. Sequenced by immunoSEQ multiplex PCR; TCRdb stores in-frame clones only, minus some. The sample gives 200,000 to 250,000 clones, just under 70% of which show up once; about 2.5% is in the top ten. The donors comprised healthy bone marrow donors. The V gene's germline CDR1 is MNHNY and CDR2 SVGAGI (reference sequence). There are 16 residues in the CDR3. Unmatched junction bases numbered 8, after V lost 4 bases and J lost 1 base. The TCR comes from a man aged 35 to 55 in good health and CMV-seropositive. The rearrangement joins TRBV6-6 to TRBJ1-1, with TRBD1 matching over 8 bases. The specimen sequenced was PBMCs. This CDR3 is CASSFRTGHSNTEAFF. The CDR3 DNA reads as TGTGCCAGCAGTTTTCGGACAGGGCATTCGAACACTGAAGCTTTCTTT.